Listed below are T cell receptor beta chains from one sample, sequenced in a study of early T cells in non-severe SARS-CoV-2 infection. TCRdb passed the 5' RACE reads through MiXCR, listing each CDR3 protein once. The sample has 65,000 to 95,000 distinct CDR3 sequences; about 9.6% are singletons. Sequenced input: whole blood. The receptors shown here come from an adult who was a healthcare worker with PCR-confirmed SARS-CoV-2 infection or an uninfected control (not recorded which). Both conserved end residues are part of each CDR3. The D gene is left open where the match is weak. Clone size appears in some rows only: once, few, many, or a class for an expanded clone.

D gene	clone size	V gene	J gene	CDR3 DNA	CDR3 protein
.	many	TRBV15	TRBJ2-5	TGTGCCACCAGCAGAGGGGGGACCCAGTACTTC	CATSRGGTQYF
TRBD2	many	TRBV2	TRBJ2-3	TGTGCCAGCAGCAAAGCGGGGCACACAGATACGCAGTATTTT	CASSKAGHTDTQYF
.	.	TRBV2	TRBJ2-7	TGTGCCAGCAACCCCGGTTACGAGCAGTACTTC	CASNPGYEQYF
TRBD2	.	TRBV20-1	TRBJ2-1	TGCAGTGCTCCTAGGACTAGCGGGAGCAATGAGCAGTTCTTC	CSAPRTSGSNEQFF
.	few	TRBV28	TRBJ2-3	TGTGCCAGCAGTCCCCGGGGCTGGTCAGATACGCAGTATTTT	CASSPRGWSDTQYF
.	few	TRBV6-2/TRBV6-3	TRBJ2-2	TGTGCCAGCAGGACCGGGCACACCGGGGAGCTGTTTTTT	CASRTGHTGELFF
TRBD2	many	TRBV16	TRBJ2-7	TGTGCCAGCAGCCCGGGAGGGTACGAGCAGTACTTC	CASSPGGYEQYF
.	many	TRBV6-6	TRBJ1-5	TGTGCCAGCAGTTACCTTCAAACTCAGCCCCAGCATTTT	CASSYLQTQPQHF
.	many	TRBV2	TRBJ2-3	TGTGCCAGCAGTGACGACTGGGCAGCGCAGTATTTT	CASSDDWAAQYF
.	few	TRBV7-9	TRBJ2-5	TGTGCCAGCAGCCCGACCCTGACCCGCAGGGAAGAGACCCAGTACTTC	CASSPTLTRREETQYF
.	.	TRBV7-9	TRBJ1-1	TGTGCCAGCAGCCCAATTACGGTAGCTTTCTTT	CASSPITVAFF
TRBD1	few	TRBV20-1	TRBJ2-7	TGCAGTGCTAAAGCCCCCCCGGGACAGGGGGCCTACGAGCAGTACTTC	CSAKAPPGQGAYEQYF
.	.	TRBV9	TRBJ2-7	TGTGCCAGCAGCGTAGGTGCGGGGAAGACCTACGAGCAGTACTTC	CASSVGAGKTYEQYF
.	.	TRBV29-1	TRBJ2-1	TGCAGCGGCCAGACTGGGAGGAATAAGTTCTTC	CSGQTGRNKFF
.	few	TRBV12-3/TRBV12-4	TRBJ2-1	TGTGCCAGCAGCCCCCTTGGGAGTGGGAACAATGAGCAGTTCTTC	CASSPLGSGNNEQFF
.	.	TRBV20-1	TRBJ2-1	TGCAGTGCAACAGGTAGCGAGACCTACAATGAGCAGTTCTTC	CSATGSETYNEQFF
TRBD1	many	TRBV20-1	TRBJ2-7	TGCAGTGCAGGGACAGGGATCTACGAGCAGTACTTC	CSAGTGIYEQYF